Sequencing of this T cell receptor (beta chain) was carried out in a study of T cells in Graves' hyperthyroidism and ophthalmopathy. Germline CDR1 reads SGDLS; CDR2 reads YYNGEE. This CDR3 has 11 amino acids. V was trimmed by 4 bases and J by 8 bases, leaving 7 bases between them. This clonotype was counted ten times or more. RNA transcripts yielded amplified TCR beta CDR3 regions. Primed by the HTBI set, a first-round RT-PCR was run on the TCR CDR3. TCRdb processed the multiplex PCR reads anew with MiXCR; each CDR3 protein has one entry. The sample contains about 400,000 distinct CDR3 sequences, over 12% of which appear only once. Patients with uncontrolled infections, other autoimmune diseases, pregnancy or lactation were excluded. Each 10 ml fresh peripheral blood draw supplied the PBMCs.

The sample was blood. This chain joins TRBV9 and TRBJ2-1; D unclear. This clonotype originated in a man between 50 and 59 years old with Graves' ophthalmopathy. The CDR3 region is CASSNRYEQFF. CDR3 DNA sequence: TGTGCCAGCAGCAATAGGTATGAGCAGTTCTTC.